This T cell receptor (beta chain) is from a study of cytomegalovirus exposure and HLA in healthy donors. Researchers ran the PCR with 60 Vbeta and 13 Jbeta primers. Clones were read by immunoSEQ multiplex PCR, and TCRdb kept only the in-frame ones, dropping some. The data contain fewer than 200,000 clones, around 80% of them singletons. This CDR3 spans 17 amino acids. Germline loops: CDR1 MGHRA, CDR2 YSYEKL. V was cut by 1 base and J by 2 bases, with 16 bases left in between. The receptor was derived from a man aged 35 to 55 in good health and CMV-seronegative. This chain connects TRBV4-1 to TRBJ2-3, with D hard to call. Sequencing was carried out using PBMCs. The CDR3 spells CASSQAPRVGTTDTQYF. CDR3 DNA sequence: TGCGCCAGCAGCCAAGCTCCCCGGGTCGGAACCACAGATACGCAGTATTTT.